The TCR beta chain described here comes from a study of cytomegalovirus exposure and HLA in healthy donors. Study outcomes and limitations: Later work found that TCR association rates differed between HLA loci; DRB1 had the most and HLA-C the fewest.

Donors showed nominal health when sampled, although they likely had unrecorded immune exposures. V shed 7 bases and J 5 bases; nucleotides not matched to a gene: 10. The V gene's germline CDR1 is MRHNA and CDR2 SNTAGT. The CDR3 totals 16 residues. This PCR relied on a set of 60 Vbeta primers and 13 Jbeta primers. Using immunoSEQ multiplex PCR, the repertoire was profiled, and TCRdb retains in-frame clones only, with some absent. The sample lists over 100,000 clones; about four fifths were seen once. A note on this clone: Antigen unknown.

The clonotype originates from a male donor in good health and CMV-seronegative. The sample taken for sequencing was PBMCs. This sequence joins TRBV6-4 and TRBJ2-5, with TRBD2 matching over 13 bases. The CDR3 nucleotides are TGTGCCAGCAACGAAACTAGCGGGGGGGCCGGGGAGACCCAGTACTTC. This encodes CASNETSGGAGETQYF.